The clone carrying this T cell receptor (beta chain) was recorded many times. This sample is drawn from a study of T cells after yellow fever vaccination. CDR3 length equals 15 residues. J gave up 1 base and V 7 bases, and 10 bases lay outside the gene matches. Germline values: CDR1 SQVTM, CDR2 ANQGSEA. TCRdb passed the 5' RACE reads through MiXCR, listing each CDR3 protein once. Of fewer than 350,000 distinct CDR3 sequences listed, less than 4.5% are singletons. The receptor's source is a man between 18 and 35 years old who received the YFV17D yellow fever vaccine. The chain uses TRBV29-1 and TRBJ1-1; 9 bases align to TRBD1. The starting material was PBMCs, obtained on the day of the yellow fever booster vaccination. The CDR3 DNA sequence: TGCAGCGCCAAAGGAACAGGGGGCAAGAACACTGAAGCTTTCTTT. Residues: CSAKGTGGKNTEAFF.